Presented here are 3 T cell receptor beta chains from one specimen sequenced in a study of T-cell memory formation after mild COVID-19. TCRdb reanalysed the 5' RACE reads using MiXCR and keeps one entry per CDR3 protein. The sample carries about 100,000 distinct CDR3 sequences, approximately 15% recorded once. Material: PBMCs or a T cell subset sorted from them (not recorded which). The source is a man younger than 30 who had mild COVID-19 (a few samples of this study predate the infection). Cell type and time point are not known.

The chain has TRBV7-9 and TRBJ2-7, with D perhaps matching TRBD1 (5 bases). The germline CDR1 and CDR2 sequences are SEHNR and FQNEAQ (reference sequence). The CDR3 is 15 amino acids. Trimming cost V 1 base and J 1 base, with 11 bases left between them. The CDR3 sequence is CASSLGTSLSYEQYV. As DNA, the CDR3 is TGTGCCAGCAGCTTAGGGACAAGTCTTTCCTACGAGCAGTACGTC.

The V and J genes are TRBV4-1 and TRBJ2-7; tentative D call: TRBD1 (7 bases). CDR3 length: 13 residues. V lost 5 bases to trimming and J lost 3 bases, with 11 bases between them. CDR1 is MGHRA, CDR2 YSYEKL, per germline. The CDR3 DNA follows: TGCGCCAGCAGCGACAGGGAGGACTACGAGCAGTACTTC. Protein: CASSDREDYEQYF.

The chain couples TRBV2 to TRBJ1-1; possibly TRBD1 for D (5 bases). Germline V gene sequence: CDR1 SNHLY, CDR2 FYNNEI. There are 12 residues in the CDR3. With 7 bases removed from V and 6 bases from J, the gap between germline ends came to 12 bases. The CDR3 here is CASNYDRPEAFF. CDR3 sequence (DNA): TGTGCCAGCAACTACGACAGACCTGAAGCTTTCTTT.